Described below is a single T cell receptor beta chain sequence and its context. Its antigen is still unknown. The sample comes from a study of Graves' ophthalmopathy and Graves' hyperthyroidism. Across the whole study: Peripheral blood was collected at initial diagnosis, before any treatment.

Whole-study findings and limits: Ophthalmopathy progression prediction by the model yielded a sensitivity of approximately 70% and a specificity of approximately 77%.

10 ml of fresh blood yielded the PBMCs by density gradient. RNA transcripts yielded amplified TCR beta CDR3 regions. The first-round RT-PCR employed HTBI primers together with the Qiagen OneStep RT-PCR kit. A multiplex PCR was then performed as the second round. TCRdb re-called the multiplex PCR reads with MiXCR, one entry per CDR3 protein. The table has about 400,000 distinct CDR3 sequences, around 21% seen once; the top ten hold around 3.2%. There are 11 residues in the CDR3. CDR1 is MNHNS, CDR2 SASEGT, per germline. V trimming: 8 bases; J trimming: 8 bases; junction bases outside the gene matches: 5.

Sequenced sample: peripheral blood. The gene calls are TRBV6-1 and TRBJ1-2; TRBD1 matches 7 bases. The TCR comes from a woman between 18 and 29 years old with stable Graves' hyperthyroidism. CDR3 residues: CASWDSRGYTF. The CDR3 nucleotides are TGTGCCAGCTGGGACAGTCGGGGCTACACCTTC.